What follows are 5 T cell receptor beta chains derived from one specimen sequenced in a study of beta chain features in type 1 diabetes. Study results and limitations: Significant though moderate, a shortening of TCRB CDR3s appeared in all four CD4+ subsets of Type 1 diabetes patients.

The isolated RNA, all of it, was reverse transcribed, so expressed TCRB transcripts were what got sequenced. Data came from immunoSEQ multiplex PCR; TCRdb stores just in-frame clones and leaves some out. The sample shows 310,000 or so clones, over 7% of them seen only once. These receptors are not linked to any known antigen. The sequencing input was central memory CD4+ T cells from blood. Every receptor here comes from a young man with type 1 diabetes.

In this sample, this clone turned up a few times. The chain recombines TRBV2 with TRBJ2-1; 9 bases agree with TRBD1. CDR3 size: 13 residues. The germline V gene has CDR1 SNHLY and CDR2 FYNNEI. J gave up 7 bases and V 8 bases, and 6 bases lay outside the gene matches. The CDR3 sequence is CASPRTGANEQFF. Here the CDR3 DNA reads TGTGCCAGCCCACGGACAGGGGCGAATGAGCAGTTCTTC.

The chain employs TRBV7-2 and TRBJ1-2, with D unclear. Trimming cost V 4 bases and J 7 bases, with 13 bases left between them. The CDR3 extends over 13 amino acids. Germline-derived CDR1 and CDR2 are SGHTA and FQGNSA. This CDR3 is CASSSDPVGGYTF. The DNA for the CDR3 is TGTGCCAGCAGCTCTGACCCCGTCGGTGGCTACACCTTC.

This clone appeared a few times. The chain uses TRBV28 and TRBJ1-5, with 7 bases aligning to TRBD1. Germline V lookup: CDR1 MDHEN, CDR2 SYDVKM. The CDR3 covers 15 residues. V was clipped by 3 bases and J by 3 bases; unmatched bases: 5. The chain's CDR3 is CASSFLGGDNQPQHF. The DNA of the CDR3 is TGTGCCAGCAGTTTTTTAGGGGGCGACAATCAGCCCCAGCATTTT. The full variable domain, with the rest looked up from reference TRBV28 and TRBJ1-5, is DVKVTQSSRYLVKRTGEKVFLECVQDMDHENMFWYRQDPGLGLRLIYFSYDVKMKEKGDIPEGYSVSREKKERFSLILESASTNQTSMYLCASSFLGGDNQPQHFGDGTRLSIL.

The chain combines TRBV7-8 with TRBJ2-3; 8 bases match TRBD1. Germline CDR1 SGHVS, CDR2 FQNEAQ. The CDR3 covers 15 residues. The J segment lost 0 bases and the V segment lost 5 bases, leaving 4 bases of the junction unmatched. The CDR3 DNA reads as TGTGCCAGCAGCGTCCGACAGGGGAGCACAGATACGCAGTATTTT. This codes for CASSVRQGSTDTQYF.

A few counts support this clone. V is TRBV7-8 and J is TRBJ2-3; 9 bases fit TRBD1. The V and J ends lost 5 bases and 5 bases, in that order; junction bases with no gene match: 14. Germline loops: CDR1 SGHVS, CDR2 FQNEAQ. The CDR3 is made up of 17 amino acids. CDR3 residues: CASSTDRGHPPRDTQYF. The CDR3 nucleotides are TGTGCCAGCAGCACGGACAGGGGCCACCCTCCCAGAGATACGCAGTATTTT.